This T cell receptor beta chain emerged from a study of T-cell memory formation after mild COVID-19. Across the study: Clusters were largely donor specific.

Germline V CDR1 and CDR2: LGHDT, YNNKEL (reference sequence). Trimming shortened V by 1 base and J by 9 bases, and 10 bases separated the two germline ends. The CDR3 length is 14 residues. Each CDR3 protein gets one entry after TCRdb re-called the 5' RACE reads with MiXCR. The sample consists of hundreds of thousands of distinct CDR3 sequences, roughly 15% of them appearing once. The sequence was collected from a young man who had mild COVID-19 (a few samples of this study predate the infection). Cell type and time point are not known. The chain carries TRBV3-1 and TRBJ1-6; D is possibly TRBD1 (5 bases). Sequences were obtained from PBMCs or a T cell subset sorted from them (not recorded which). This CDR3 reads CASSQGGAGSPLHF. The DNA of the CDR3 is TGTGCCAGCAGCCAAGGGGGCGCGGGTTCACCCCTCCACTTT.